The 21 T cell receptor beta chains listed next were all sequenced from one sample in a study of CD8+ T cells in alopecia areata. RNA was extracted and reverse transcribed into cDNA as the sequencing template. Repertoires were generated with immunoSEQ multiplex PCR, while TCRdb's copy carries only in-frame clones and drops some. The sample shows under 300,000 clones, 67% of them seen only once. This sample comprised CD4+ T cells sorted from blood, obtained at week 0. Receptor source: a human donor with alopecia areata.

The chain is built from TRBV6-1 and TRBJ2-5; a possible D gene is TRBD2 (5 bases). The germline gives CDR1 MNHNS, CDR2 SASEGT. Deletions cut 4 bases from V and 2 bases from J, with 8 bases between. The CDR3 is 13 amino acids. The CDR3 here is CASSVAGQETQYF. For the CDR3, the DNA is TGTGCCAGCAGTGTGGCGGGTCAAGAGACCCAGTACTTC.

With respect to this clone: Within the sample, other DNA sequences also encode this same CDR3. This chain joins TRBV30 and TRBJ2-5, with D perhaps matching TRBD1 (7 bases). The germline CDR1 and CDR2 sequences are GTSNPN and SVGIG (reference sequence). The CDR3 extends over 13 amino acids. The germline V and J ends were trimmed by 5 bases and 1 base, with 11 bases remaining between them. CDR3 DNA sequence: TGTGCCTGGGGCGGGACAGTCCAAGAGACCCAGTACTTC. It specifies CAWGGTVQETQYF. Complete variable domain (other parts from reference TRBV30 and TRBJ2-5): SQTIHQWPATLVQPVGSPLSLECTVEGTSNPNLYWYRQAAGRGLQLLFYSVGIGQISSEVPQNLSASRPQDRQFILSSKKLLLSDSGFYLCAWGGTVQETQYFGPGTRLLVL.

The V gene is TRBV9, the J gene TRBJ1-1; 7 bases map to TRBD1. Trimming cost V 4 bases and J 5 bases; bases outside gene matches: 8. Germline V gives CDR1 SGDLS, CDR2 YYNGEE. The CDR3 has 14 residues. The CDR3 is CASSPAGGRTEAFF. CDR3 coding DNA: TGTGCCAGCAGCCCGGCAGGGGGAAGGACTGAAGCTTTCTTT.

The rearrangement links TRBV2 to TRBJ2-5; D gene uncertain. Germline CDR1 reads SNHLY; CDR2 reads FYNNEI. This CDR3 is built from 10 residues. The ends were cut back, 5 bases at V and 5 bases at J, with 3 bases in the middle. CDR3 amino acids: CASSMETQYF. The CDR3 DNA is TGTGCCAGCAGTATGGAGACCCAGTACTTC.

V gene TRBV27 combines with J gene TRBJ2-5, with D possibly TRBD1 on 6 matching bases. With 6 bases removed from V and 1 base from J, the gap between germline ends came to 15 bases. The CDR3 consists of 15 residues. CDR1 and CDR2 (germline): MNHEY, SMNVEV (reference sequence). The CDR3 DNA reads as TGTGCCAGCAGCCCGCGTTGGGGGCTCCAAGAGACCCAGTACTTC. Its translation is CASSPRWGLQETQYF.

The V and J genes are TRBV5-1 and TRBJ1-4; 10 bases fit TRBD1. Germline trimming cut 3 bases from V and 7 bases from J; bases unmatched to any gene: 0. The CDR3 sequence is 13 residues long. The germline V gene has CDR1 SGHRS and CDR2 YFSETQ. CDR3 sequence (DNA): TGCGCCAGCAGCTGGGACAGGGGTGAAAAACTGTTTTTT. It yields the protein CASSWDRGEKLFF.

This clone was seen only a few times. This chain joins TRBV5-4 and TRBJ2-1; D is ambiguous. CDR1 SGHNT and CDR2 YYREEE come from the germline V gene (reference sequence). V was shortened by 4 bases and J by 6 bases, with 14 bases between the two germline ends. The CDR3 consists of 14 residues. The CDR3 is CASSPPRDSNEQFF. In DNA, the CDR3 is TGTGCCAGCAGCCCGCCCCGAGATTCCAATGAGCAGTTCTTC.

J is TRBJ1-2 and V is TRBV4-1; maybe TRBD1 (6 bases). V was shortened by 4 bases and J by 3 bases, with 18 bases between the two germline ends. The germline V gene encodes CDR1 MGHRA and CDR2 YSYEKL. The CDR3 is made up of 16 amino acids. CDR3 coding DNA: TGCGCCAGCAGCCCGAGTAGAGGGGGGACTGACTATGGCTACACCTTC. It codes for CASSPSRGGTDYGYTF.

The genes are TRBV4-1 and TRBJ1-3; D might be TRBD1 (5 bases). Germline loops: CDR1 MGHRA, CDR2 YSYEKL. The V end lost 1 base, the J end lost 8 bases, and 18 bases lay between the germline ends. This CDR3 has 16 amino acids. DNA of the CDR3: TGCGCCAGCAGCCAAGTCCTCAGCAGGGAAGGACACACCATATATTTT. Translated: CASSQVLSREGHTIYF.

The J gene is TRBJ2-2, the V gene TRBV29-1; perhaps D is TRBD1 or TRBD2 (6 bases each). V shed 2 bases and J shed 1 base, with 11 bases lying between them. The CDR3 loop spans 15 amino acids. CDR1 is SQVTM, CDR2 ANQGSEA, per germline. In DNA, the CDR3 is TGCAGCGTTGAATCCGGGGGCGAGAACACCGGGGAGCTGTTTTTT. Residues: CSVESGGENTGELFF.

The chain is built from TRBV30 and TRBJ2-2, with a weak D call TRBD1 (6 bases). Germline lookup yields CDR1 GTSNPN and CDR2 SVGIG (reference sequence). The CDR3 runs to 14 residues. V lost 2 bases and J lost 4, with 11 bases in between. CDR3 protein: CAWSRGHVTGELFF. The CDR3 nucleotides are TGTGCCTGGAGTAGGGGACACGTCACCGGGGAGCTGTTTTTT.

The V gene is TRBV29-1, the J gene TRBJ1-4; D is undetermined. Germline CDR1 reads SQVTM; CDR2 reads ANQGSEA. The CDR3 has 12 residues. Between the trimmed V and J ends, which lost 4 bases and 5 bases, there was a span of 8 bases. The CDR3 is CSVGQQNEKLFF. Written as DNA, the CDR3 is TGCAGCGTTGGGCAGCAGAATGAAAAACTGTTTTTT.

This clone has more than one count but fewer than ten. The CDR3 bases are TGCAGCGTTGTGGTTACCTGGGGCGAGCAGTACTTC. Translating gives CSVVVTWGEQYF. This chain uses TRBV29-1 with TRBJ2-7, with unresolved D. Looked up from germline, CDR1 is SQVTM and CDR2 is ANQGSEA. With 4 bases removed from V and 6 bases from J, the gap between germline ends came to 13 bases. The CDR3 spans 12 residues.

This clone showed up just a few times. The chain recombines TRBV25-1 with TRBJ2-1; 10 positions match TRBD2. Germline V lookup: CDR1 MGHDK, CDR2 SYGVNS. This CDR3 has 18 residues. V trimming: 6 bases; J trimming: 4 bases; junction bases outside the gene matches: 15. Here the CDR3 DNA reads TGTGCCAGCAGCCCCATGGGGGCTAGCGGGGGAATGTACAATGAGCAGTTCTTC. This gives the protein CASSPMGASGGMYNEQFF.

This clone was recorded a few times. The chain joins TRBV29-1 to TRBJ2-1; the match to TRBD1 covers 10 bases. The J segment lost 1 base and the V segment lost 6 bases, leaving 3 bases of the junction unmatched. This CDR3 spans 14 amino acids. The germline V gene encodes CDR1 SQVTM and CDR2 ANQGSEA. The CDR3 loop reads CSVRQGASYNEQFF. The DNA of the CDR3 is TGCAGCGTAAGACAGGGGGCTTCCTACAATGAGCAGTTCTTC.

A few counts support this clone. The J gene is TRBJ2-1, the V gene TRBV4-3; 8 positions match TRBD1. This CDR3 has 16 residues. Germline CDR1 reads LGHNA; CDR2 reads YSLEER. V was pared by 1 base and J by 5 bases, with 7 bases of the junction left unmatched. Here the CDR3 reads CASSQARDRFHNEQFF. The CDR3 DNA sequence: TGCGCCAGCAGCCAAGCCCGGGACAGGTTCCACAATGAGCAGTTCTTC.

The chain couples TRBV29-1 to TRBJ1-2, with D unclear. The V gene's germline CDR1 is SQVTM and CDR2 ANQGSEA. The CDR3 is 15 amino acids. Trimming shortened V by 1 base and J by 4 bases, and 16 bases separated the two germline ends. DNA of the CDR3: TGCAGCGTTGAAGCAGGCCGAGGGTTGGGCTATGGCTACACCTTC. Its protein product is CSVEAGRGLGYGYTF.

This clone was seen more than once but under ten times. J is TRBJ2-3 and V is TRBV30; 11 bases agree with TRBD2. From germline, CDR1 is GTSNPN and CDR2 SVGIG (reference sequence). V was clipped by 4 bases and J by 2 bases; unmatched bases: 11. The CDR3 is made up of 17 amino acids. CDR3 DNA sequence: TGTGCCTGGAAACCGATCCTAGCGGGGGGCCTCACAGATACGCAGTATTTT. Translated: CAWKPILAGGLTDTQYF.

The chain joins TRBV6-5 to TRBJ2-7; 8 nucleotides agree with TRBD2. CDR3 size: 13 residues. The germline V gene encodes CDR1 MNHEY and CDR2 SVGAGI. J lost 6 bases, V lost 8 bases, and 9 bases had no gene match. The CDR3 loop is CASRVSGGREQYF. CDR3 sequence (DNA): TGTGCCAGCCGAGTTTCGGGGGGGCGCGAGCAGTACTTC.

This clone was counted a few times. The rearrangement joins TRBV11-2 to TRBJ2-1; 7 bases align to TRBD2. CDR1 is SGHAT and CDR2 is FQNNGV in the germline V gene. There are 15 residues in the CDR3. Trimming removed 4 bases from V and 6 bases from J; junction bases left unmatched: 9. This CDR3 is CASSSGLAVSNEQFF. Here the CDR3 DNA reads TGTGCCAGCAGCTCCGGTCTAGCGGTATCCAATGAGCAGTTCTTC.

This clone has only one observation. The V gene is TRBV30, the J gene TRBJ1-4; D unclear. The CDR3 has 11 amino acids. Trimming removed 0 bases from V and 8 bases from J, with 4 bases in between. The germline V gene has CDR1 GTSNPN and CDR2 SVGIG (reference sequence). The CDR3 is CAWSVLEKLFF. CDR3 nucleotide sequence: TGTGCCTGGAGTGTACTCGAAAAACTGTTTTTT.